This T cell receptor delta chain was identified during a study of γδ T cells in repeated Plasmodium falciparum infection. Across the study: Over about 610 days, donors received four mosquito-bite P. falciparum NF54 infections.

Gammadelta T cells were flow-sorted from PBMC into Vgamma9/Vdelta2+ and Vdelta2-negative populations for bulk analysis. Findings and caveats of the study: Compared with Australian children, Malian Vdelta2-negative repertoires seemed more clonal, less diverse, less shared. Vgamma9/Vdelta2+ repertoires stayed stably polyclonal over time and infection. Waves of new clonotype selection appeared after repeated controlled infections in Vdelta2-negative, largely Vdelta1+, gammadelta T cells.

CDR3 length: 16 amino acids. The V end was cut by 3 bases, the J end by 0 bases, with 16 bases between. The germline V gene has CDR1 GEAIGNYY and CDR2 EKD. TCRdb re-called the multiplex PCR reads using CATT. The sample consists of 75,000 to 95,000 delta-chain clones, approximately 1% of them appearing once. In regard to this clone: Its antigen is still unknown. A far larger clone is only one base removed, so a read error is likely. Additional DNA sequences in this sample encode the identical CDR3.

The genes are TRDV2 and TRDJ1; D not resolved. The specimen was gamma-delta T cells from blood. The clonotype comes from a pool of human donors (malaria-infected and uninfected, not separated). CDR3 loop: CACDALYTLYTDKLIF. CDR3 nucleotide sequence: TGTGCCTGTGACGCTCTATACACCTTGTACACCGATAAACTCATCTTT.